Listed below are T cell receptor beta chains from one sample, sequenced in a study of CD8+ T cells in alopecia areata. The data were produced by immunoSEQ multiplex PCR, yet TCRdb's version contains in-frame clones alone and is incomplete. The sample yields more than 90,000 clones, approximately 59% seen once. The starting material was CD8+ T cells sorted from blood, obtained at week 4, from a patient treated with tofacitinib. All receptors derive from a human donor with alopecia areata. CDR3s leave out the opening cysteine and the closing phenylalanine or tryptophan.

J gene: TRBJ2-7
V gene: TRBV29-1
CDR3 protein: SVEGPGTRSYEQY

J gene: TRBJ2-3
V gene: TRBV30
CDR3 protein: AWSENRVTQY

J gene: TRBJ2-5
V gene: TRBV11-1
CDR3 protein: ASSLADRAPQETQY

J gene: TRBJ2-1
V gene: TRBV29-1
CDR3 protein: SAVKWGYNEQF

J gene: TRBJ2-7
V gene: TRBV9
CDR3 protein: ASSVVGGGHEQY

J gene: TRBJ1-6
V gene: TRBV29-1
CDR3 protein: SVEDGGGSPLH

J gene: TRBJ2-2
V gene: TRBV29-1
CDR3 protein: SVAPGVDTGELF

J gene: TRBJ2-7
V gene: TRBV30
CDR3 protein: AWEDSYEQY

J gene: TRBJ2-7
V gene: TRBV28
CDR3 protein: ASSLTAYEQY

J gene: TRBJ1-2
V gene: TRBV29-1
CDR3 protein: SAFGDNYGYT

J gene: TRBJ2-1
V gene: TRBV30
CDR3 protein: ATSEAYNEQF

J gene: TRBJ2-3
V gene: TRBV30
CDR3 protein: AWVRDAGTDTQY

J gene: TRBJ2-1
V gene: TRBV27
CDR3 protein: ASSSSLSSYNEQF

J gene: TRBJ2-7
V gene: TRBV9
CDR3 protein: ASSTNQESYEQY

J gene: TRBJ1-6
V gene: TRBV15
CDR3 protein: ATNGLGNSPLH

J gene: TRBJ1-2
V gene: TRBV30
CDR3 protein: AWSANREGDGYT

J gene: TRBJ2-5
V gene: TRBV7-8
CDR3 protein: ASSAPGLAPQETQY

J gene: TRBJ2-1
V gene: TRBV28
CDR3 protein: ASSFGQELYNEQF

J gene: TRBJ1-2
V gene: TRBV25-1
CDR3 protein: ASSQSYGYT

J gene: TRBJ2-3
V gene: TRBV11-1
CDR3 protein: ASSFPGTSGGATDTQY

J gene: TRBJ1-1
V gene: TRBV30
CDR3 protein: AWGTVGEAF

J gene: TRBJ2-7
V gene: TRBV30
CDR3 protein: AWTMGGSAAYEQY

J gene: TRBJ2-2
V gene: TRBV29-1
CDR3 protein: SVRQANTGELF

J gene: TRBJ2-2
V gene: TRBV30
CDR3 protein: AWIHPTGELF

J gene: TRBJ2-3
V gene: TRBV7-2
CDR3 protein: ASSHSLDADTQY

J gene: TRBJ2-1
V gene: TRBV6-5
CDR3 protein: ASSRPNEQF

J gene: TRBJ2-5
V gene: TRBV7-8
CDR3 protein: ASSSRGAWETQY

J gene: TRBJ2-7
V gene: TRBV30
CDR3 protein: AWSPDGSYEQY

J gene: TRBJ2-5
V gene: TRBV2
CDR3 protein: ASREGPSTYETQY

J gene: TRBJ1-1
V gene: TRBV19
CDR3 protein: ASSIGVWGTEAF

J gene: TRBJ2-7
V gene: TRBV5-6
CDR3 protein: ASSLDTLGEQY

J gene: TRBJ2-2
V gene: TRBV27
CDR3 protein: ASSWGLYSAGELF

J gene: TRBJ2-1
V gene: TRBV9
CDR3 protein: ASSVGSANEQF

J gene: TRBJ2-1
V gene: TRBV6-4
CDR3 protein: ASSVTGEGGNEQF

J gene: TRBJ2-7
V gene: TRBV29-1
CDR3 protein: SVEEGLDEQY

J gene: TRBJ1-1
V gene: TRBV29-1
CDR3 protein: SVYLQNTEAF

J gene: TRBJ2-5
V gene: TRBV19
CDR3 protein: ASSIGGPETQY

J gene: TRBJ1-2
V gene: TRBV30
CDR3 protein: AWSLKRVYGYT

J gene: TRBJ1-2
V gene: TRBV27
CDR3 protein: ASSYWAAYGYT

J gene: TRBJ2-5
V gene: TRBV5-6
CDR3 protein: ASSPSGQLPKETQY

J gene: TRBJ2-3
V gene: TRBV19
CDR3 protein: ASNPGGIGATDTQY

J gene: TRBJ1-1
V gene: TRBV11-2
CDR3 protein: ASSPLAGLGNTEAF